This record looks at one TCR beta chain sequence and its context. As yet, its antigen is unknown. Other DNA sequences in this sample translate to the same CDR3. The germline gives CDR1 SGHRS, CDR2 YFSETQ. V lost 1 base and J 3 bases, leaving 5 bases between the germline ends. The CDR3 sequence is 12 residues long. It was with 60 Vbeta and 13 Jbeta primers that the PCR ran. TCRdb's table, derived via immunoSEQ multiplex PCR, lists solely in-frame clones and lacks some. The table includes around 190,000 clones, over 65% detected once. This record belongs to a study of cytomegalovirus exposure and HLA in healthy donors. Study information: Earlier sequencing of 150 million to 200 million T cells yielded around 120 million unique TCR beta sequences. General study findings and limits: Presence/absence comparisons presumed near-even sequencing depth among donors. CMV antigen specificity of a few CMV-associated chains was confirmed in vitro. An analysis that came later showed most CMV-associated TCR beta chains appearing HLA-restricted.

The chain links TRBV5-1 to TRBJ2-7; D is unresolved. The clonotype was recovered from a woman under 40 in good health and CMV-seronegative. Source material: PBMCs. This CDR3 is CASSLPSYEQYF. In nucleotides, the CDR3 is TGCGCCAGCAGCTTGCCGAGCTACGAGCAGTACTTC.